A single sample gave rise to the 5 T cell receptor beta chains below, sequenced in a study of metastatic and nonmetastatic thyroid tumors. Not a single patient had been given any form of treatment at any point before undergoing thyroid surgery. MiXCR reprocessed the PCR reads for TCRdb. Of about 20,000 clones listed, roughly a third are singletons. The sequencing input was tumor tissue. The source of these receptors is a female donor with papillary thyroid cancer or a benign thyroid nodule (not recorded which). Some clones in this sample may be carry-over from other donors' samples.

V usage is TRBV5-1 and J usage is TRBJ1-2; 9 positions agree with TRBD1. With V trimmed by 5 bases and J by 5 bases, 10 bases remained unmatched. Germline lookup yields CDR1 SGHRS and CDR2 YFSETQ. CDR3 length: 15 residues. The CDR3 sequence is CASSSDRGNIYGYTF. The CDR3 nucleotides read TGCGCCAGCAGTTCGGACAGGGGCAATATTTATGGCTACACCTTC. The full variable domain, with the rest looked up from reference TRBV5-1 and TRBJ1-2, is KAGVTQTPRYLIKTRGQQVTLSCSPISGHRSVSWYQQTPGQGLQFLFEYFSETQRNKGNFPGRFSGRQFSNSRSEMNVSTLELGDSALYLCASSSDRGNIYGYTFGSGTRLTVV.

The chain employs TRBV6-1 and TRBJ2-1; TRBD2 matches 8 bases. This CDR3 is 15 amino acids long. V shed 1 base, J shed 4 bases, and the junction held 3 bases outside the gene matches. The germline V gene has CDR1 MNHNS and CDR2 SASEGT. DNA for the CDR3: TGTGCCAGCAGTGAAGGGGGCGGGAGGTACAATGAGCAGTTCTTC. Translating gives CASSEGGGRYNEQFF.

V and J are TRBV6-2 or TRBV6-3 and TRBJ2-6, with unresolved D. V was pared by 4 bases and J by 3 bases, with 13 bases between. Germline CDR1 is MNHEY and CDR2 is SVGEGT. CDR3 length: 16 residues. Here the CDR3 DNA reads TGTGCCAGCAGTTCCCTGACCGACGGTGGGGCCAACGTCCTGACTTTC. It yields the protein CASSSLTDGGANVLTF.

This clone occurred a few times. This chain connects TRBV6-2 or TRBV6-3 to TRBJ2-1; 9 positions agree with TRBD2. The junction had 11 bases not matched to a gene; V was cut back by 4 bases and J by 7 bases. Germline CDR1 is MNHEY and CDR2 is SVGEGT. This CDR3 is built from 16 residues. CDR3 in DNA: TGTGCCAGCAGTTCCCCCCGGCTAGCGGGAAAGAATGAGCAGTTCTTC. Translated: CASSSPRLAGKNEQFF.

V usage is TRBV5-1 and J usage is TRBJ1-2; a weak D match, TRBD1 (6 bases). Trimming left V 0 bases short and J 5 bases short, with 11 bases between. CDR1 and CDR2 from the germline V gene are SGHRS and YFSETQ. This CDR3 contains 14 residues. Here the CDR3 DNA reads TGCGCCAGCAGCTTGGATACAGGGAGTTATGGCTACACCTTC. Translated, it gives CASSLDTGSYGYTF.